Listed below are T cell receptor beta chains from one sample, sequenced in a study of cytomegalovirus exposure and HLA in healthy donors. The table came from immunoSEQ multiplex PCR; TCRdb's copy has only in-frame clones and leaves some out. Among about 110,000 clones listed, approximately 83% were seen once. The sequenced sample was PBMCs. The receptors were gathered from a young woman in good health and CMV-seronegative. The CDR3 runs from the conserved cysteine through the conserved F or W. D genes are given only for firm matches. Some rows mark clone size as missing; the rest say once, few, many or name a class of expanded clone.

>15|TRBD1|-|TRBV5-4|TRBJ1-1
TGTGCCAGCAGCGCCAACCGGGACAGGTACACTGAAGCTTTCTTT
CASSANRDRYTEAFF
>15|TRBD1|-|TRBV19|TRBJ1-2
TGTGCCAGTAGCCCCATTTCACGGCAGGGGGACGGCTACACCTTC
CASSPISRQGDGYTF
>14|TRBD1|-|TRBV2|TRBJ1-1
TGTGCCAGCGACGAGGGGGCGGTAAACACTGAAGCTTTCTTT
CASDEGAVNTEAFF
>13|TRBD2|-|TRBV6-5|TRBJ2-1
TGTGCCAGCAGTTACAGACTAGCCGATGAGCAGTTCTTC
CASSYRLADEQFF
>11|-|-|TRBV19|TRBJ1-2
TGTGCCAGTAGTTCTGGCGGAGGCTACACCTTC
CASSSGGGYTF
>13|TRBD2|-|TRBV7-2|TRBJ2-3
TGTGCCAGCGAAGCGGGGGGGTCAGATACGCAGTATTTT
CASEAGGSDTQYF
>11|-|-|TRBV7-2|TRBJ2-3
TGTGCCAGCAGGAGGAGAGATACGCAGTATTTT
CASRRRDTQYF
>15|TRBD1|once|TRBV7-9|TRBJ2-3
TGTGCCAGCAGCTTAGGGACAGGGGCCGCAGATACGCAGTATTTT
CASSLGTGAADTQYF
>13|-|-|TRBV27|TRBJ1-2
TGTGCCAGCAGTTTTAGATCTAACTATGGCTACACCTTC
CASSFRSNYGYTF
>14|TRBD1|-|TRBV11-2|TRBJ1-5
TGTGCCAGCAGCCCTGGGACAGGCAATCAGCCCCAGCATTTT
CASSPGTGNQPQHF
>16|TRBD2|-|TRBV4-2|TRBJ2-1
TGTGCCAGCAGCCAAGAATCGTCACTAGCGGTGAATGAGCAGTTCTTC
CASSQESSLAVNEQFF
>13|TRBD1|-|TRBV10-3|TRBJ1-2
TGTGCCATCCGGGGGGACAGGGAATATGGCTACACCTTC
CAIRGDREYGYTF
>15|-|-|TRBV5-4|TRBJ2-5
TGTGCCAGCAGCTTGGTGGGGCAGCTCCAAGAGACCCAGTACTTC
CASSLVGQLQETQYF
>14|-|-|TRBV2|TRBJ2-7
TGTGCCAGCAGTGAGGTCAGATACTCCTACGAGCAGTACTTC
CASSEVRYSYEQYF
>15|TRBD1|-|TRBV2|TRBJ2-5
TGTGCCAGCAGGGAAAGGGACAGTCCCCAAGAGACCCAGTACTTC
CASRERDSPQETQYF
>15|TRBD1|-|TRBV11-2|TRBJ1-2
TGTGCCAGCAGAAAGATCCCCCGGGACAGGGGCGGCTACACCTTC
CASRKIPRDRGGYTF
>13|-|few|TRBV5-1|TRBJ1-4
TGCGCCAGCAGCCCCGTTACTAATGAAAAACTGTTTTTT
CASSPVTNEKLFF
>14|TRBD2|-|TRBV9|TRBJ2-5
TGTGCCAGCAGCACTCGGGGGGGCCCAGAGACCCAGTACTTC
CASSTRGGPETQYF
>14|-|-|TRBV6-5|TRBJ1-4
TGTGCCAGCAGCATACTATCAACTAATGAAAAACTGTTTTTT
CASSILSTNEKLFF
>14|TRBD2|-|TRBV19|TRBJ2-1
TGTGCCAGTAGTGGACTAGAGGGGAGGGATGAGCAGTTCTTC
CASSGLEGRDEQFF
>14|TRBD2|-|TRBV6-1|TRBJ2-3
TGTGCCGTCAACCGGGACTATAGCACAGATACGCAGTATTTT
CAVNRDYSTDTQYF
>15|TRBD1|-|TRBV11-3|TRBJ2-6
TGTGCCAGCAGTCGACAGGGGGTTGGGGCCAACGTCCTGACTTTC
CASSRQGVGANVLTF
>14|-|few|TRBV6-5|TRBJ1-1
TGTGCCAGCAGACCAACAGGGAGGGGCACTGAAGCTTTCTTT
CASRPTGRGTEAFF
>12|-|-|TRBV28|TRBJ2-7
TGTGCCAGCAGTTTGAGTCGCTACGAGCAGTACTTC
CASSLSRYEQYF